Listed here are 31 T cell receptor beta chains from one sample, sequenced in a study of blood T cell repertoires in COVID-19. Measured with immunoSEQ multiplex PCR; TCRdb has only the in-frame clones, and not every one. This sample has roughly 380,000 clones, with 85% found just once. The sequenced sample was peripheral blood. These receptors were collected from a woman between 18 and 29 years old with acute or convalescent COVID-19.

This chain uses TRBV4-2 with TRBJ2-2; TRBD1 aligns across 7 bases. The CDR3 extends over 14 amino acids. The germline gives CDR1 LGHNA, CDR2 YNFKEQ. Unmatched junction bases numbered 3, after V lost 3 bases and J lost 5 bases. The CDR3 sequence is CASSHNRGTGELFF. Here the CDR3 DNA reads TGTGCCAGCAGCCATAACAGGGGAACCGGGGAGCTGTTTTTT.

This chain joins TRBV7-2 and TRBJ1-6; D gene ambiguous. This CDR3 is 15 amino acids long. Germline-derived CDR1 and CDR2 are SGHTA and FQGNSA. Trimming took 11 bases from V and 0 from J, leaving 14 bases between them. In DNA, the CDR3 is TGTGCCGGCAACCCAACGAGCTCCTATAATTCACCCCTCCACTTT. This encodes CAGNPTSSYNSPLHF.

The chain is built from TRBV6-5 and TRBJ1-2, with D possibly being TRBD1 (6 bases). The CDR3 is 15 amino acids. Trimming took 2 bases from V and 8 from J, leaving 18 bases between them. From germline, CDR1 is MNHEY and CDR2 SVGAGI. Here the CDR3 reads CASSYDLGRGGGYTF. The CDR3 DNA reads TGTGCCAGCAGTTACGATCTGGGCAGGGGTGGCGGCTACACCTTC.

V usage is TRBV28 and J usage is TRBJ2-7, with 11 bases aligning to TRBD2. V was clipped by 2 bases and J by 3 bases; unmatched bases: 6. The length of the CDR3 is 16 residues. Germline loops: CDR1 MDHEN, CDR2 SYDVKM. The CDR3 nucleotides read TGTGCCAGCAGTTTAAACGGACTAGCGGGTTTCTACGAGCAGTACTTC. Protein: CASSLNGLAGFYEQYF.

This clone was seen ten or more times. This CDR3 reads CASSLNGGTDTQYF. CDR3 DNA sequence: TGTGCCAGCAGCTTAAACGGGGGCACAGATACGCAGTATTTT. The chain has TRBV7-3 and TRBJ2-3, with D tentatively TRBD2 (5 bases). The CDR3 length is 14 residues. CDR1 is SGHTA and CDR2 is FQGTGA in the germline V gene. Deletions cut 1 base from V and 1 base from J, with 6 bases between.

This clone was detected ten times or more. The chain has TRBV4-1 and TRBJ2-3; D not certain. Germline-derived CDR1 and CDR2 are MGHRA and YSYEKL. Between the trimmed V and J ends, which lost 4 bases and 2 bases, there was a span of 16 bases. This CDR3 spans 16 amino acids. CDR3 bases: TGCGCCAGCAGCCCTATCAACTTAGTTTACACAGATACGCAGTATTTT. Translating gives CASSPINLVYTDTQYF.

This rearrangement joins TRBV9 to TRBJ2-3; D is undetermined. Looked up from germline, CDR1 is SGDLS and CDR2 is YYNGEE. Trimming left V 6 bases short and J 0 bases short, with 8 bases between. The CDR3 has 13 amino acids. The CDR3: CASTSTSTDTQYF. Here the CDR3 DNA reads TGTGCCAGCACCTCGACTAGCACAGATACGCAGTATTTT.

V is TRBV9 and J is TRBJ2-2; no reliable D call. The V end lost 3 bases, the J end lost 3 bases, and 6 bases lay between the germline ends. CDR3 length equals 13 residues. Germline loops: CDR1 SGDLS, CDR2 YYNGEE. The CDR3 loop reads CASSGYYTGELFF. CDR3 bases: TGTGCCAGCAGCGGGTACTACACCGGGGAGCTGTTTTTT.

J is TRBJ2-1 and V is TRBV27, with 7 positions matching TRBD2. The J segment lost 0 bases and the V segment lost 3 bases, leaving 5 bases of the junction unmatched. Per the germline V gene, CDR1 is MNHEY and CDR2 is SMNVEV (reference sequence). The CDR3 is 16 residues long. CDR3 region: CASSFLGGSSYNEQFF. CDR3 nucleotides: TGTGCCAGCAGTTTTCTGGGCGGGAGCTCCTACAATGAGCAGTTCTTC.

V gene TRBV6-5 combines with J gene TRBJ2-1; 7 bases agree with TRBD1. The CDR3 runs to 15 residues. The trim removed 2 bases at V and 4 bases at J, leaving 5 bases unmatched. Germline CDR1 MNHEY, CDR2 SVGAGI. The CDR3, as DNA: TGTGCCAGCAGTTACCTGGGACAGCGATACAATGAGCAGTTCTTC. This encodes CASSYLGQRYNEQFF.

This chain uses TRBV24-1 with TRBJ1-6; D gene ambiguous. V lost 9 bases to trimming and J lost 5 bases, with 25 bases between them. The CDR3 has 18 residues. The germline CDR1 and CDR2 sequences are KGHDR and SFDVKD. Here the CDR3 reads CATPRAGSGPPDNSPLHF. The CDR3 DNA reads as TGTGCCACCCCCCGGGCAGGCAGCGGGCCCCCCGATAATTCACCCCTCCACTTT.

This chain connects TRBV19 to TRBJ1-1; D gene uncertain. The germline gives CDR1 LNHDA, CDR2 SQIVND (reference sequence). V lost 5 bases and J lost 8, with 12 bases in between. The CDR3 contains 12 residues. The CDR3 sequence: CASSPSSGEAFF. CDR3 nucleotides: TGTGCCAGTAGTCCCTCTTCTGGCGAAGCTTTCTTT.

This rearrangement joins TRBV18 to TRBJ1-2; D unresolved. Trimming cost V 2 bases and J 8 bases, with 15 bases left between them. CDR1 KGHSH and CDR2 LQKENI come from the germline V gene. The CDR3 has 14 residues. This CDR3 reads CASSPIRWAGGYTF. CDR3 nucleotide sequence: TGTGCCAGCTCACCAATTAGGTGGGCGGGAGGCTACACCTTC.

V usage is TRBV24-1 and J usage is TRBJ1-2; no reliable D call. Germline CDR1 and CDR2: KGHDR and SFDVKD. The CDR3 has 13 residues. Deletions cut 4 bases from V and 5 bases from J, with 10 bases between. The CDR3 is CATSDSRVYGYTF. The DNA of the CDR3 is TGTGCCACCAGTGACTCGAGAGTTTATGGCTACACCTTC.

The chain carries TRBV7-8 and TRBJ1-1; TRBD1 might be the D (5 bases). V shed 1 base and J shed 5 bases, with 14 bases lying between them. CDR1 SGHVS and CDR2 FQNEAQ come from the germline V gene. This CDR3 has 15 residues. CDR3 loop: CASSLGARVGTEAFF. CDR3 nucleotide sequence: TGTGCCAGCAGCTTAGGGGCCAGGGTGGGGACTGAAGCTTTCTTT. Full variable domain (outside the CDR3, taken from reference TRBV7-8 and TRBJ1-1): GAGVSQSPRYKVAKRGQDVALRCDPISGHVSLFWYQQALGQGPEFLTYFQNEAQLDKSGLPSDRFFAERPEGSVSTLKIQRTQQEDSAVYLCASSLGARVGTEAFFGQGTRLTVV.

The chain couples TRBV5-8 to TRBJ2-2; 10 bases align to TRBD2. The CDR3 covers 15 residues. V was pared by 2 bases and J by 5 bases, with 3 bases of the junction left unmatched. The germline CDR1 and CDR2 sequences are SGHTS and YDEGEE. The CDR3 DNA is TGTGCCAGCAGCTTAGTACTAGCGGGAACCGGGGAGCTGTTTTTT. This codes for CASSLVLAGTGELFF. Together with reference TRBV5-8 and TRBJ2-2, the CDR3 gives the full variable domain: EAGVTQSPTHLIKTRGQQATLRCSPISGHTSVYWYQQALGLGLQFLLWYDEGEERNRGNFPPRFSGRQFPNYSSELNVNALELEDSALYLCASSLVLAGTGELFFGEGSRLTVL.

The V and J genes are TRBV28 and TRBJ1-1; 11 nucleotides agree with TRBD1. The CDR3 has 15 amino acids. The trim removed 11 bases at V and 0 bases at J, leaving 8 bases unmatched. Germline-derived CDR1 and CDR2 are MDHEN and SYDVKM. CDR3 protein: CAGLGTGGMNTEAFF. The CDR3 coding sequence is TGTGCCGGCCTAGGGACAGGGGGGATGAACACTGAAGCTTTCTTT.

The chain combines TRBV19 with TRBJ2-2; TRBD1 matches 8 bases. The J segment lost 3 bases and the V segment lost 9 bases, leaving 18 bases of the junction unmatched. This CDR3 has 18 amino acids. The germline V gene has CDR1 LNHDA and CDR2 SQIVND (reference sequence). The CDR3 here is CARQIRGDRGLYTGELFF. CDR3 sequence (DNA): TGTGCCAGACAAATCAGGGGAGACAGGGGACTTTACACCGGGGAGCTGTTTTTT. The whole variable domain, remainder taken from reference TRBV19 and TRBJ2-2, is DGGITQSPKYLFRKEGQNVTLSCEQNLNHDAMYWYRQDPGQGLRLIYYSQIVNDFQKGDIAEGYSVSREKKESFPLTVTSAQKNPTAFYLCARQIRGDRGLYTGELFFGEGSRLTVL.

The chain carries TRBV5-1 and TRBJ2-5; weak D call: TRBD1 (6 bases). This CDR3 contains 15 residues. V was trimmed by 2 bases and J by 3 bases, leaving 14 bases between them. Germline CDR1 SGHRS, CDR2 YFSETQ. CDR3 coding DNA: TGCGCCAGCAGCTTTGGGGTTGGACAGAAAGAGACCCAGTACTTC. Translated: CASSFGVGQKETQYF. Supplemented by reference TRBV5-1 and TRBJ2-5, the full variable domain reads KAGVTQTPRYLIKTRGQQVTLSCSPISGHRSVSWYQQTPGQGLQFLFEYFSETQRNKGNFPGRFSGRQFSNSRSEMNVSTLELGDSALYLCASSFGVGQKETQYFGPGTRLLVL.

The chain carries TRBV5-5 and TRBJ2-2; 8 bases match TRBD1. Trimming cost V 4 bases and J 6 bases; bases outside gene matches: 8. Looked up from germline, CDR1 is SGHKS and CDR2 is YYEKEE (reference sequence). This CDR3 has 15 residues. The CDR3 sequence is CASSQPGQAPGELFF. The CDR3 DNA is TGTGCCAGCAGCCAGCCGGGACAGGCCCCCGGGGAGCTGTTTTTT. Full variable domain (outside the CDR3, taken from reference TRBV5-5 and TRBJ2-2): DAGVTQSPTHLIKTRGQQVTLRCSPISGHKSVSWYQQVLGQGPQFIFQYYEKEERGRGNFPDRFSARQFPNYSSELNVNALLLGDSALYLCASSQPGQAPGELFFGEGSRLTVL.

CDR3 coding DNA: TGTGCCAGCAGCGACCATTTAAGGGGACTAGCGGCACAAGAGACCCAGTACTTC. It codes for CASSDHLRGLAAQETQYF. The genes are TRBV11-2 and TRBJ2-5, with TRBD2 identical over 11 bases. The ends lost 5 bases at V and 2 bases at J; junction bases unmatched: 13. The CDR3 is 18 residues long. The germline CDR1 and CDR2 sequences are SGHAT and FQNNGV. The entire variable domain, with the rest obtained from reference TRBV11-2 and TRBJ2-5, is as follows: EAGVAQSPRYKIIEKRQSVAFWCNPISGHATLYWYQQILGQGPKLLIQFQNNGVVDDSQLPKDRFSAERLKGVDSTLKIQPAKLEDSAVYLCASSDHLRGLAAQETQYFGPGTRLLVL.

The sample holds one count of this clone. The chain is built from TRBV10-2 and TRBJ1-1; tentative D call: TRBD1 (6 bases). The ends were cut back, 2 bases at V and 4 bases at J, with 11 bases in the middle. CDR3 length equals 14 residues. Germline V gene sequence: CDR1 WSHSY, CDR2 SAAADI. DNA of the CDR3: TGCGCCAGCAGTGAGAGACAGGAGATCACTGAAGCTTTCTTT. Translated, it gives CASSERQEITEAFF.

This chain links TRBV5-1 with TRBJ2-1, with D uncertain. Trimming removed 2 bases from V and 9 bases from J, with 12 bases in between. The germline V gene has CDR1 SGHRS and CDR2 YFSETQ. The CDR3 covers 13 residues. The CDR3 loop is CASSFSDISEQFF. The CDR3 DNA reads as TGCGCCAGCAGCTTCAGCGATATCAGTGAGCAGTTCTTC.

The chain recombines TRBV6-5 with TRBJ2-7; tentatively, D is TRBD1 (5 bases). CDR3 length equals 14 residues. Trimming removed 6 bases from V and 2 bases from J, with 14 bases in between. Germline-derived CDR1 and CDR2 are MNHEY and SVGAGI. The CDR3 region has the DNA TGTGCCAGCAGCCGCCAAGGGGTTCCCTACGAGCAGTACTTC. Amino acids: CASSRQGVPYEQYF.

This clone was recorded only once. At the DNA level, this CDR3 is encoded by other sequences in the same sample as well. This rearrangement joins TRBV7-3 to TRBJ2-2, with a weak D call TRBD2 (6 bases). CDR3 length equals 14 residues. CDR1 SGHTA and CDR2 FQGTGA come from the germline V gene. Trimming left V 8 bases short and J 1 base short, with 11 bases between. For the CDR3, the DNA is TGTGCCAGCTCAGGACTACTGAACACCGGGGAGCTGTTTTTT. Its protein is CASSGLLNTGELFF.

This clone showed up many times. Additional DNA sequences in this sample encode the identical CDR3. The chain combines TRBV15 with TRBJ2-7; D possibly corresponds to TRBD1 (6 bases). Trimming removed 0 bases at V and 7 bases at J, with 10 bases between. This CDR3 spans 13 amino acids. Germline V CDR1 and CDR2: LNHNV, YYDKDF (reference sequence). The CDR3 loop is CATSRDRGREQYF. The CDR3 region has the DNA TGTGCCACCAGCAGAGACAGGGGTAGGGAGCAGTACTTC.

The CDR3 region has the DNA TGTGCCAGCAGCACCTTCCAATACAGGAAAAATAACTATGGCTACACCTTC. This encodes CASSTFQYRKNNYGYTF. This chain links TRBV27 with TRBJ1-2; maybe TRBD1 (5 bases). The germline V gene encodes CDR1 MNHEY and CDR2 SMNVEV (reference sequence). The CDR3 runs 17 residues. V gave up 6 bases and J gave up 1 base, with 21 bases separating them.

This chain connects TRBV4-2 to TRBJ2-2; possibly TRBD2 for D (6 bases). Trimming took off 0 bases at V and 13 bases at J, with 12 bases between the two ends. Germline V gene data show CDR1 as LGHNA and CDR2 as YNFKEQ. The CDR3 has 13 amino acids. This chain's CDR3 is CASSQDPGGGLFF. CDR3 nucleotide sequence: TGTGCCAGCAGCCAAGATCCCGGGGGTGGGCTGTTTTTT.

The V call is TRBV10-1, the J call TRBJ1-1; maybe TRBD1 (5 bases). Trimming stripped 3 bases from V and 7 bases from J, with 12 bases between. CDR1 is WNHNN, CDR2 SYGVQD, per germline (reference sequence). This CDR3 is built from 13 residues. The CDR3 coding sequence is TGCGCCAGCAGTGATAAACCGGGACTTGAAGCTTTCTTT. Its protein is CASSDKPGLEAFF.

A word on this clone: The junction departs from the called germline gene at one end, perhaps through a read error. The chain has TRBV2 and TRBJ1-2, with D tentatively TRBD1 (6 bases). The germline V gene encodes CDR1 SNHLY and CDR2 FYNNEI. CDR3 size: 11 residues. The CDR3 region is CASSGEWTDSF. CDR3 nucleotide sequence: TGTGCCAGCAGTGGAGAGTGGACAGATTCCTTC.

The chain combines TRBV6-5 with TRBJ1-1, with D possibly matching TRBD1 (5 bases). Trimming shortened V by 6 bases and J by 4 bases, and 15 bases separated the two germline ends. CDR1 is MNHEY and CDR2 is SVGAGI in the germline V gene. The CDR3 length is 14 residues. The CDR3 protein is CASRRDSMGTEAFF. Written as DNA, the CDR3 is TGTGCCAGCAGGAGGGACTCAATGGGCACTGAAGCTTTCTTT.